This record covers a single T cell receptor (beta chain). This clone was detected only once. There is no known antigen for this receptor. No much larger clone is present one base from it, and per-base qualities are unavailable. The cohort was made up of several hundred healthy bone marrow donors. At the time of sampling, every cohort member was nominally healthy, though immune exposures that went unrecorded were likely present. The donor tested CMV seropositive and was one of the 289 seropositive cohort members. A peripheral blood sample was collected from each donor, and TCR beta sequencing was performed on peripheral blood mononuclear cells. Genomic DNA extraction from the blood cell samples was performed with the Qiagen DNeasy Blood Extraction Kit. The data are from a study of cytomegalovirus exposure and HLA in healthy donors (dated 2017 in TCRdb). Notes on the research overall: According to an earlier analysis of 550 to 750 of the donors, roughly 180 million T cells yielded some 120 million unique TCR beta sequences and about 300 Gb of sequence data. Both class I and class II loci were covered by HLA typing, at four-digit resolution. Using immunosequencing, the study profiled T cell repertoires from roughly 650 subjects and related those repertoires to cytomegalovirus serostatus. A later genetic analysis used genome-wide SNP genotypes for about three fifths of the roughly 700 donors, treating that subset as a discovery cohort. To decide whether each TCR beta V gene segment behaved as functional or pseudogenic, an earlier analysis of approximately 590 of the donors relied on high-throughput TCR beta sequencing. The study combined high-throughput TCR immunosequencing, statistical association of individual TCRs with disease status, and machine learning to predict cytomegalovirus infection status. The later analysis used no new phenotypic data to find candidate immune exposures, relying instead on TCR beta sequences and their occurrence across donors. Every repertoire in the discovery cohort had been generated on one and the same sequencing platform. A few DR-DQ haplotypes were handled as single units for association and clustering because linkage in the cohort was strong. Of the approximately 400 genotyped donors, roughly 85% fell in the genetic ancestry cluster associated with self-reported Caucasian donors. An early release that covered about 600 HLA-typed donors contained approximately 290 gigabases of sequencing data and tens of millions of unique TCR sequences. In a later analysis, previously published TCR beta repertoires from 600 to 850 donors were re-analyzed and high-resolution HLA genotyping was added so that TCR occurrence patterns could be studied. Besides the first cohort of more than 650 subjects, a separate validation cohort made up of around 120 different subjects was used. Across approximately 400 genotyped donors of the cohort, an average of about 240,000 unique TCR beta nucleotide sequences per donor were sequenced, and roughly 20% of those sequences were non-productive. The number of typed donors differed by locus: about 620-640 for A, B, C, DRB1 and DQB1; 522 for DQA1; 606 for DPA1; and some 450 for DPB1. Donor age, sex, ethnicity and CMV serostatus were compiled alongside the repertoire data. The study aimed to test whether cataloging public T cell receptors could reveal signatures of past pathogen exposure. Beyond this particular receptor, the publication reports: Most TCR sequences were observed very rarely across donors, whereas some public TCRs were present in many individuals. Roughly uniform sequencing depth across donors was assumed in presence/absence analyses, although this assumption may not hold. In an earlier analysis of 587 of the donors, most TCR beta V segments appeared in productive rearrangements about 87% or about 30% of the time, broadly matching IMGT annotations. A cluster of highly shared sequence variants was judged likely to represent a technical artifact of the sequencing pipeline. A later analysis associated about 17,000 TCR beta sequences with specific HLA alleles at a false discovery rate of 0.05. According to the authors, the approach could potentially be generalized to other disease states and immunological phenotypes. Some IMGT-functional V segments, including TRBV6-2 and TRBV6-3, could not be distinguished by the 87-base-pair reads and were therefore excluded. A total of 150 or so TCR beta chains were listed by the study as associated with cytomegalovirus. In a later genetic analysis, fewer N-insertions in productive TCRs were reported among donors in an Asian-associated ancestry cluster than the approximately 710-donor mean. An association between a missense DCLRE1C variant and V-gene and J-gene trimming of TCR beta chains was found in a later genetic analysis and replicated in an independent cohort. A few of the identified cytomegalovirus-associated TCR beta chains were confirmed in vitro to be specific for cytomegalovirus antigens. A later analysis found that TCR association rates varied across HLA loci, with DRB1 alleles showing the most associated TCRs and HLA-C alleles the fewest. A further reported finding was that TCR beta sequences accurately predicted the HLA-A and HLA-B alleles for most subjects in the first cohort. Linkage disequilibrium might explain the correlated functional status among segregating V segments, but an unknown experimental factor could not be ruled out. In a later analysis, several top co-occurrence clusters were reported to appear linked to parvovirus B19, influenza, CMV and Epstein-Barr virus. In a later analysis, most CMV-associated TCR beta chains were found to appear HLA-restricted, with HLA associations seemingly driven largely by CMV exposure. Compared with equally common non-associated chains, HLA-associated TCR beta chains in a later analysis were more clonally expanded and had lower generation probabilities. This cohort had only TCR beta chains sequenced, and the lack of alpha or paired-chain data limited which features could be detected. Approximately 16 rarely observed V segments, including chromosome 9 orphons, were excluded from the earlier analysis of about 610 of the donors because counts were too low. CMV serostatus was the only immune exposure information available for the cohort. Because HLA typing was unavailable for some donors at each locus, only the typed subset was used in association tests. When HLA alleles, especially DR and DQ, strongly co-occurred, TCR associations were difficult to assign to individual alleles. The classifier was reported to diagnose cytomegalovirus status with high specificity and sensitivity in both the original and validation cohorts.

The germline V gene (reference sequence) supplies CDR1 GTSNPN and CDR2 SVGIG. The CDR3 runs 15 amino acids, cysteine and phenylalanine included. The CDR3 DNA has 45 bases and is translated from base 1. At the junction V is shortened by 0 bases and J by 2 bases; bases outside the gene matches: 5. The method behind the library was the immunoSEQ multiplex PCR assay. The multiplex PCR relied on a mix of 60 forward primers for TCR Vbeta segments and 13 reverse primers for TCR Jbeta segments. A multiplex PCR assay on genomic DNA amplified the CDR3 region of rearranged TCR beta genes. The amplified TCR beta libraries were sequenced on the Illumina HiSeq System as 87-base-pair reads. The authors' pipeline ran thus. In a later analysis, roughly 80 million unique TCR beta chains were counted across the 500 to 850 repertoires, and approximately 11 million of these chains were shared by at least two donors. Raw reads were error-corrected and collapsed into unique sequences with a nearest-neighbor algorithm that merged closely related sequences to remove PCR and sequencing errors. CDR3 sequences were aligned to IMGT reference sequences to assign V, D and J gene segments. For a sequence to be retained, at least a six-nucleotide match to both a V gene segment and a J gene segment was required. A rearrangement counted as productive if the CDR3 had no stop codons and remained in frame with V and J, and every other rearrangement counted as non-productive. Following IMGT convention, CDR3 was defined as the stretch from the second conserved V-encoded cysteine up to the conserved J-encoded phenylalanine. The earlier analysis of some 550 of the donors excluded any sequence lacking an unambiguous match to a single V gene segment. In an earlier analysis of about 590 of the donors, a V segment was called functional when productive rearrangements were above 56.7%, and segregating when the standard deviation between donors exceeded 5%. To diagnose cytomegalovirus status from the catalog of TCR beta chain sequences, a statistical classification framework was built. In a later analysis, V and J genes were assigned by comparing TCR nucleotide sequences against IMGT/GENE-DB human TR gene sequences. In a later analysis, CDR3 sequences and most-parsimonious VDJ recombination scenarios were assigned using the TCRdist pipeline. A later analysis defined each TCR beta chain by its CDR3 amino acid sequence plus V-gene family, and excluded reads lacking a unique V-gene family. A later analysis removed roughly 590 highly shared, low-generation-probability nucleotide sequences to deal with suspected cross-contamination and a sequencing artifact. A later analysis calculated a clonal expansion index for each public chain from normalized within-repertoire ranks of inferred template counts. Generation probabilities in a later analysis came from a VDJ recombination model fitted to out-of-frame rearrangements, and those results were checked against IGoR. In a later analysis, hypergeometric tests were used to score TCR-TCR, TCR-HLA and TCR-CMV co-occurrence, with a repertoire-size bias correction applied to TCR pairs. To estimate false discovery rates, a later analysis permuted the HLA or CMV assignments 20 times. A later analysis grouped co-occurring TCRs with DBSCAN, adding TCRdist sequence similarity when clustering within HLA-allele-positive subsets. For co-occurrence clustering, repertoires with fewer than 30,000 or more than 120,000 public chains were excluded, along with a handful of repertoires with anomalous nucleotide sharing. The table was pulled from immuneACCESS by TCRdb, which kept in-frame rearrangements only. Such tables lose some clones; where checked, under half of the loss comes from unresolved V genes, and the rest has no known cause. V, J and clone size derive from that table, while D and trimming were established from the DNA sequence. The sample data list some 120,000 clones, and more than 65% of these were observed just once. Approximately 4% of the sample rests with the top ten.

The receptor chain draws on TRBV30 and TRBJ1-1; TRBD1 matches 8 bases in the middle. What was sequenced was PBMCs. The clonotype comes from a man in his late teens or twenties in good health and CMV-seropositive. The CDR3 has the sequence CAWSVLDRANTEAFF. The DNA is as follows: TGTGCCTGGAGTGTACTGGACAGGGCAAACACTGAAGCTTTCTTT.